A single sample gave rise to the 29 T cell receptor beta chains below, sequenced in a study of T cells in Graves' hyperthyroidism and ophthalmopathy. TCR beta CDR3 regions were amplified from RNA transcripts. RT-PCR in the first round (using the HTBI primer set) targeted the TCR CDR3. TCRdb re-called the multiplex PCR reads through MiXCR, storing one row per CDR3 protein. The sample holds around 600,000 distinct CDR3 sequences, about 14% seen once. Input material: blood. The receptors here all came from a woman between 45 and 65 years old with Graves' ophthalmopathy.

The table lists this clonotype with many counts. The genes are TRBV7-9 and TRBJ2-5, with D possibly matching TRBD2 (6 bases). Trimming removed 6 bases at V and 5 bases at J, with 10 bases between. The germline V gene has CDR1 SEHNR and CDR2 FQNEAQ (reference sequence). CDR3 length equals 12 residues. CDR3 nucleotide sequence: TGTGCCAGCAGGGACCGGGGGGAGACCCAGTACTTC. Translation gives CASRDRGETQYF.

Comments on this clonotype: This may be a read error, as it is one base from a much larger clone. The chain employs TRBV3-1 and TRBJ2-5; TRBD2 aligns across 13 bases. The CDR3 length is 12 residues. The J segment lost 12 bases and the V segment lost 4 bases, leaving 2 bases of the junction unmatched. CDR1 LGHDT and CDR2 YNNKEL come from the germline V gene (reference sequence). The DNA for the CDR3 is TGTGCCAGCAGCCCCGGGACTAGCGGGAAGTACTTC. This gives the protein CASSPGTSGKYF.

This clonotype was found many times. J is TRBJ1-2 and V is TRBV7-9; no clear D. CDR3 size: 16 residues. V was shortened by 5 bases and J by 0 bases, with 16 bases between the two germline ends. Looked up from germline, CDR1 is SEHNR and CDR2 is FQNEAQ (reference sequence). The DNA of the CDR3 is TGTGCCAGCAGCGTCGGGTCGGCGGTCACTAACTATGGCTACACCTTC. Encoded protein: CASSVGSAVTNYGYTF.

This clonotype occurred a few times. The chain joins TRBV7-2 to TRBJ2-7; no reliable D call. CDR3 length: 12 residues. CDR1 and CDR2 from the germline V gene are SGHTA and FQGNSA. Trimming stripped 2 bases from V and 7 bases from J, with 9 bases between. The CDR3 spells CASSLSRVEQYF. CDR3 nucleotide sequence: TGTGCCAGCAGCTTATCGCGCGTAGAGCAGTACTTC.

This clonotype was recorded at least ten times. V and J are TRBV7-2 and TRBJ2-5; a weak D match, TRBD2 (6 bases). Germline values: CDR1 SGHTA, CDR2 FQGNSA. Between the trimmed V and J ends, which lost 3 bases and 4 bases, there was a span of 15 bases. This CDR3 is 15 amino acids long. The CDR3 loop is CASSFRGTGRETQYF. The CDR3 DNA sequence: TGTGCCAGCAGCTTTCGCGGGACGGGACGAGAGACCCAGTACTTC.

This rearrangement joins TRBV15 to TRBJ2-7; 7 nucleotides line up with TRBD2. The CDR3 has 16 residues. V lost 3 bases, J lost 7 bases, and 15 bases stayed unmatched. Germline V CDR1 and CDR2: LNHNV, YYDKDF (reference sequence). CDR3 protein: CATSSGPAGSSPEQYF. Written as DNA, the CDR3 is TGTGCCACCAGCAGCGGTCCAGCGGGAAGTTCTCCGGAGCAGTACTTC.

This rearrangement joins TRBV12-3 or TRBV12-4 to TRBJ1-6; unclear D gene. CDR3 length equals 14 residues. V was cut by 3 bases and J by 10 bases, with 13 bases left in between. The CDR3 here is CASSFWGRGSPLHF. In DNA, the CDR3 is TGTGCCAGCAGTTTTTGGGGAAGAGGGTCACCCCTCCACTTT.

In this sample, this clonotype turned up a few times. V gene TRBV28 combines with J gene TRBJ2-7; 8 bases fit TRBD1. After removal of 5 bases from V and 0 bases from J, the junction contained 9 bases not matched to a gene. The CDR3 is 16 residues long. Looked up from germline, CDR1 is MDHEN and CDR2 is SYDVKM. CDR3 sequence: CASSLTGTGVSYEQYF. The CDR3, as DNA: TGTGCCAGCAGTCTCACCGGGACAGGCGTCTCCTACGAGCAGTACTTC.

This clonotype was observed many times. The chain couples TRBV28 to TRBJ2-5; 10 nucleotides line up with TRBD2. The length of the CDR3 is 17 residues. The germline CDR1 and CDR2 sequences are MDHEN and SYDVKM. Unmatched junction bases numbered 11, after V lost 2 bases and J lost 5 bases. The CDR3 loop reads CASSLGPYSGRIETQYF. CDR3 coding DNA: TGTGCCAGCAGTTTAGGCCCCTATAGCGGGAGGATTGAGACCCAGTACTTC.

This clonotype was observed a few times. This chain joins TRBV5-6 and TRBJ2-3, with no clear D. The CDR3 covers 16 residues. V was pared by 2 bases and J by 2 bases, with 15 bases between. CDR1 is SGHDT, CDR2 YYEEEE, per germline. Here the CDR3 DNA reads TGTGCCAGCAGCTTCCAGCCTAGTTCTACCACAGATACGCAGTATTTT. As protein: CASSFQPSSTTDTQYF.

This clonotype was found many times. The DNA of the CDR3 is TGCAGTGCCGATGAGGGACCGTACTCCTACAATGAGCAGTTCTTC. Protein sequence: CSADEGPYSYNEQFF. The chain employs TRBV20-1 and TRBJ2-1; D may correspond to TRBD1 or TRBD2 (5 bases each). The V end was cut by 6 bases, the J end by 0 bases, with 15 bases between. This CDR3 contains 15 residues. Looked up from germline, CDR1 is DFQATT and CDR2 is SNEGSKA (reference sequence).

This clonotype occurred many times. The chain uses TRBV6-1 and TRBJ2-7; 10 positions agree with TRBD2. The CDR3 sequence is 14 residues long. Germline loops: CDR1 MNHNS, CDR2 SASEGT. The junction had 6 bases not matched to a gene; V was cut back by 5 bases and J by 5 bases. CDR3 DNA sequence: TGTGCCAGCAGTCTAGCGGGAGACAACAACGAGCAGTACTTC. It encodes CASSLAGDNNEQYF.

In this sample, this clonotype turned up many times. The J gene is TRBJ2-2, the V gene TRBV5-1; D is perhaps TRBD1 or TRBD2 (5 bases each). The length of the CDR3 is 15 residues. Germline loops: CDR1 SGHRS, CDR2 YFSETQ. The V end was cut by 4 bases, the J end by 3 bases, with 13 bases between. CDR3: CASSGAGRYTGELFF. CDR3 nucleotide sequence: TGCGCCAGCAGCGGGGCGGGTCGCTACACCGGGGAGCTGTTTTTT.

This clonotype has ten or more counts. The chain has TRBV28 and TRBJ1-1; D is undetermined. The germline CDR1 and CDR2 sequences are MDHEN and SYDVKM. V was shortened by 6 bases and J by 0 bases, with 11 bases between the two germline ends. This CDR3 has 14 residues. CDR3 in DNA: TGTGCCAGCAGCCAGGACGGCTTGAACACTGAAGCTTTCTTT. This encodes CASSQDGLNTEAFF.

This clonotype has a count of ten or more. The chain joins TRBV7-3 to TRBJ2-1; 7 nucleotides align to TRBD1. With 5 bases clipped from V and 3 bases from J, the junction kept 7 bases outside the gene matches. The length of the CDR3 is 15 residues. Germline lookup yields CDR1 SGHTA and CDR2 FQGTGA. CDR3 bases: TGTGCCAGCAGCATTGACAGGGTTGGCTACAATGAGCAGTTCTTC. This encodes CASSIDRVGYNEQFF.

As for this clonotype: This sequence may be a read error, since a much larger clone differs from it by one base. The chain employs TRBV29-1 and TRBJ1-1, with 10 bases lining up with TRBD1. This CDR3 comprises 14 residues. The V gene's germline CDR1 is SQVTM and CDR2 ANQGSEA. V gave up 4 bases and J gave up 4 bases; unmatched junction bases: 6. The CDR3 DNA sequence: TGCAGCGTTGGAGACAGGGGGCCCGGCACTGAAGCTTTCTTT. It is translated as CSVGDRGPGTEAFF.

This clonotype was observed a few times. This chain links TRBV6-1 with TRBJ2-7, with D unresolved. The CDR3 consists of 12 residues. V lost 6 bases, J lost 1 base, and 7 bases lay in between. Germline V CDR1 and CDR2: MNHNS, SASEGT. CDR3 amino acids: CASRPRSYEQYF. For the CDR3, the DNA is TGTGCCAGCAGGCCGAGGTCCTACGAGCAGTACTTC.

This clonotype was recorded a few times. This chain links TRBV15 with TRBJ2-7, with 9 bases lining up with TRBD2. V was pared by 1 base and J by 3 bases, with 1 base of the junction left unmatched. Germline CDR1 is LNHNV and CDR2 is YYDKDF (reference sequence). The CDR3 runs to 14 residues. The CDR3 DNA sequence: TGTGCCACCAGCAGAGCTAGCGGGGTCTACGAGCAGTACTTC. Amino acid sequence: CATSRASGVYEQYF. The whole variable domain, filled in from reference TRBV15 and TRBJ2-7, reads DAMVIQNPRYQVTQFGKPVTLSCSQTLNHNVMYWYQQKSSQAPKLLFHYYDKDFNNEADTPDNFQSRRPNTSFCFLDIRSPGLGDTAMYLCATSRASGVYEQYFGPGTRLTVT.

The chain uses TRBV10-3 and TRBJ1-2; D uncertain. Per the germline V gene, CDR1 is ENHRY and CDR2 is SYGVKD. CDR3 length equals 14 residues. The V end lost 3 bases, the J end lost 4 bases, and 12 bases lay between the germline ends. CDR3 sequence reads: CAISDYKAPYGYTF. The CDR3 nucleotides read TGTGCCATCAGTGATTATAAGGCCCCCTATGGCTACACCTTC.

This clonotype was observed many times. The chain uses TRBV30 and TRBJ1-2, with D hard to call. The CDR3 is made up of 11 amino acids. Per the germline V gene, CDR1 is GTSNPN and CDR2 is SVGIG (reference sequence). With 1 base removed from V and 5 bases from J, the gap between germline ends came to 5 bases. DNA for the CDR3: TGTGCCTGGAGTGGGCTTTATGGCTACACCTTC. Its protein is CAWSGLYGYTF.

At least ten counts were recorded for this clonotype. The chain uses TRBV28 and TRBJ2-3, with D perhaps assigned TRBD1 or TRBD2 (5 bases each). V lost 8 bases, J lost 5 bases, and 20 bases lay in between. This CDR3 spans 15 amino acids. In germline, CDR1 is MDHEN, CDR2 SYDVKM. The CDR3 nucleotides read TGTGCCAGCGTTCGGGGACCTACGAACGAAGATACGCAGTATTTT. Encoded protein: CASVRGPTNEDTQYF.

This clonotype was found many times. The chain employs TRBV6-2 or TRBV6-3 and TRBJ2-3, with 9 bases lining up with TRBD1. The CDR3 length is 16 residues. CDR1 and CDR2 (germline): MNHEY, SVGEGT. V was pared by 6 bases and J by 0 bases, with 7 bases of the junction left unmatched. This chain's CDR3 is CASSGRTGASTDTQYF. CDR3 coding DNA: TGTGCCAGCAGCGGCCGGACAGGGGCTAGCACAGATACGCAGTATTTT.

This chain uses TRBV24-1 with TRBJ2-3; 10 bases agree with TRBD2. V gave up 12 bases and J gave up 5 bases; unmatched junction bases: 7. This CDR3 is 13 amino acids long. The germline gives CDR1 KGHDR, CDR2 SFDVKD. In nucleotides, the CDR3 is TGTGCCTCTAGCGGGAGTCTGGGAGATACGCAGTATTTT. As protein: CASSGSLGDTQYF.

This clonotype showed up many times. The chain carries TRBV19 and TRBJ2-5; 10 bases are a match to TRBD2. Germline V gene sequence: CDR1 LNHDA, CDR2 SQIVND (reference sequence). J lost 2 bases, V lost 3 bases, and 3 bases had no gene match. The CDR3 has 15 residues. The CDR3 DNA reads TGTGCCAGTAGTATCATACTAGCGGGACAAGAGACCCAGTACTTC. Translation gives CASSIILAGQETQYF.

CDR3 nucleotide sequence: TGTGCCAGCAGCCCCCCGAGCGGGAATCCCTACAATGAGCAGTTCTTC. Protein product: CASSPPSGNPYNEQFF. The chain is built from TRBV9 and TRBJ2-1; the match to TRBD2 covers 7 bases. V trimming: 4 bases; J trimming: 2 bases; junction bases outside the gene matches: 9. The CDR3 is made up of 16 amino acids. Germline V gene lookup returns CDR1 SGDLS and CDR2 YYNGEE.

The chain is built from TRBV6-1 and TRBJ1-1; D is unresolved. The CDR3 covers 13 residues. The germline gives CDR1 MNHNS, CDR2 SASEGT. V gave up 6 bases and J gave up 4 bases, with 12 bases separating them. The CDR3 nucleotides are TGTGCCAGCAGCATGGATGACGGCACTGAAGCTTTCTTT. As protein: CASSMDDGTEAFF.

This clonotype has ten or more counts. The V and J genes are TRBV20-1 and TRBJ2-1; 10 bases align to TRBD2. The germline V gene encodes CDR1 DFQATT and CDR2 SNEGSKA (reference sequence). J gave up 9 bases and V 4 bases, and 12 bases lay outside the gene matches. This CDR3 region has 15 residues. The CDR3 DNA is TGCAGTGCTAAATTGCTAGCGGGAGAAATAAGTGAGCAGTTCTTC. Protein sequence: CSAKLLAGEISEQFF.

This clonotype has a count of ten or more. The J gene is TRBJ1-5, the V gene TRBV6-1; 7 bases are a match to TRBD1. J was trimmed by 1 base and V by 5 bases; bases with no gene match: 5. The CDR3 is 15 residues long. Germline assignment: CDR1 MNHNS and CDR2 SASEGT. As DNA, the CDR3 is TGTGCCAGCAGTAGGGACAGTCAGAGCAATCAGCCCCAGCATTTT. Translated: CASSRDSQSNQPQHF.

This clonotype was recorded a few times. Since a much larger clone is just one base distant, this may be a read error. For the CDR3, the DNA is TGTGCCAGCAGTTACTCGACCGCTAGCGGGGCTTACCAAGAGACCCAGTACTTC. Its protein is CASSYSTASGAYQETQYF. The chain couples TRBV6-5 to TRBJ2-5, with TRBD2 matching over 9 bases. The ends lost 0 bases at V and 0 bases at J; junction bases unmatched: 8. Germline-derived CDR1 and CDR2 are MNHEY and SVGAGI. The CDR3 has 18 residues.